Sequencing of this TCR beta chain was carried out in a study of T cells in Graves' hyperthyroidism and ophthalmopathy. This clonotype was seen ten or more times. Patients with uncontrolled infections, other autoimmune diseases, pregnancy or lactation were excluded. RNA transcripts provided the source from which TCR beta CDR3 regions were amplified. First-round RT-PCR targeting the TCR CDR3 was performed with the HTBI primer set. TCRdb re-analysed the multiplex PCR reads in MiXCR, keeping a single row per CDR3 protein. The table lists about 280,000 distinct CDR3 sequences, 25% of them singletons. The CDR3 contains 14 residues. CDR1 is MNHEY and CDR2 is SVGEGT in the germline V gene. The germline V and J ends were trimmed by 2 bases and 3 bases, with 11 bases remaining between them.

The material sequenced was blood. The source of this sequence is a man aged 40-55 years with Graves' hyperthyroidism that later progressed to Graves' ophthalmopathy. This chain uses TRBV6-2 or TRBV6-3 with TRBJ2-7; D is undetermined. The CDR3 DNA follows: TGTGCCAGCAGTTACGGGCAAGCTTACTACGAGCAGTACTTC. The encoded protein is CASSYGQAYYEQYF.